This TCR beta chain was profiled in a study of spatial heterogeneity in lung cancer. Study details: TCR and UMI combinations that were unique each appeared, on average, more than ten times in raw reads.

As to time point: blood at routine non-recurrence follow-up after resection. Unsorted whole RNA from tumor, nontumor lung or frozen PBMC underwent sequencing. This clonotype has a handful of counts. J lost 5 bases, V lost 3 bases, and 12 bases had no gene match. The CDR3 extends over 16 amino acids. The germline V gene encodes CDR1 SGHNT and CDR2 YENEEA. TCRdb reprocessed the 5' RACE reads with MiXCR, giving one entry per CDR3 protein. Here the sample spans around 47,000 distinct CDR3 sequences, 7.4% being singletons. The receptor's source is a female donor with early-stage non-small cell lung cancer. The specimen comprised PBMCs, sampled at follow-up. This chain uses TRBV11-3 with TRBJ2-5; 7 bases agree with TRBD2. Here the CDR3 reads CASSFGTTTNGETQYF. The CDR3 DNA follows: TGTGCCAGCAGCTTCGGGACTACCACCAATGGGGAGACCCAGTACTTC.